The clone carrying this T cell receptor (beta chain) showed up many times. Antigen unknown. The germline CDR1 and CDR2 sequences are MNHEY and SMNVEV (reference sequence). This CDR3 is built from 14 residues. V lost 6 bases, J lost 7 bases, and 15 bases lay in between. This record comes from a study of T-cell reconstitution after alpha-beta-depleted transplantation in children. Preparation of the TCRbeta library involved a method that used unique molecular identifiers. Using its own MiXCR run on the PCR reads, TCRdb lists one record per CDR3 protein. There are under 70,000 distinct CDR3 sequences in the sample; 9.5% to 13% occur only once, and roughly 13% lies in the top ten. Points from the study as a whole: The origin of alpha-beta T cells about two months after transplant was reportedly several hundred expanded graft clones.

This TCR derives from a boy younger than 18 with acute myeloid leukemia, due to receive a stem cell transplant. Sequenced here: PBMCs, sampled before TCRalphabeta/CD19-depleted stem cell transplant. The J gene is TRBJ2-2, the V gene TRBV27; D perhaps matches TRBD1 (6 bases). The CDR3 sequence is CASRPGTSNGELFF. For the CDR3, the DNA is TGTGCCAGCAGACCGGGGACATCGAACGGGGAGCTGTTTTTT.